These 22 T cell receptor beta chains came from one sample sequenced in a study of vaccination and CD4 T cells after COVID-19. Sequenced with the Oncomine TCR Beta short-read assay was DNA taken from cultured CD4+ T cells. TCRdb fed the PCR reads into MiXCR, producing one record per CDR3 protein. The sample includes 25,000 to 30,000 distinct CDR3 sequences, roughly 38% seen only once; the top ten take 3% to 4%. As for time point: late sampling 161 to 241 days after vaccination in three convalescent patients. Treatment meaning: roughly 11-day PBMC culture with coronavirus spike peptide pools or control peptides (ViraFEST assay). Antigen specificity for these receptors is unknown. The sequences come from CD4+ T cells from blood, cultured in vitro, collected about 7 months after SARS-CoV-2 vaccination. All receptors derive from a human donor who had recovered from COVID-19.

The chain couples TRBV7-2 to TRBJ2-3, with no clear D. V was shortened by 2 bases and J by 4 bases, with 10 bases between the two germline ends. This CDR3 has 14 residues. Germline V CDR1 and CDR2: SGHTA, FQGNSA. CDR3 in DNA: TGTGCCAGCAGCTTAATAAGCTCCGCAGATACGCAGTATTTT. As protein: CASSLISSADTQYF. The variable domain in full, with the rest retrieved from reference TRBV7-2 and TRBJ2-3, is GAGVSQSPSNKVTEKGKDVELRCDPISGHTALYWYRQSLGQGLEFLIYFQGNSAPDKSGLPSDRFSAERTGGSVSTLTIQRTQQEDSAVYLCASSLISSADTQYFGPGTRLTVL.

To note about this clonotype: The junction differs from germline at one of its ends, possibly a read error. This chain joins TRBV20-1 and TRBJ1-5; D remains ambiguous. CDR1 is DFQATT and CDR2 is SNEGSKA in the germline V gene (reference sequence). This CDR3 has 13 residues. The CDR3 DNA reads TGCAGTGTTAGAGTAGGTAGCAATCAGCCCCAGCATTTT. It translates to CSVRVGSNQPQHF.

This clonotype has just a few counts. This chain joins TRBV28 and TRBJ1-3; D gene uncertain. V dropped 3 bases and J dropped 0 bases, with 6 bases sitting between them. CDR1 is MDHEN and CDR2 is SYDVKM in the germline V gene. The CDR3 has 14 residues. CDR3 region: CASSFPSSGNTIYF. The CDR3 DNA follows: TGTGCCAGCAGTTTCCCGAGCTCTGGAAACACCATATATTTT.

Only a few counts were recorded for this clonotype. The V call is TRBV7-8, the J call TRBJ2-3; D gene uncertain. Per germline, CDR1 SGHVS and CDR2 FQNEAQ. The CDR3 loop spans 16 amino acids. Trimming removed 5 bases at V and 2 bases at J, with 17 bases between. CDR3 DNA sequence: TGTGCCAGCAGCCGCCCGCCGAGGCTAGACACAGATACGCAGTATTTT. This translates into CASSRPPRLDTDTQYF.

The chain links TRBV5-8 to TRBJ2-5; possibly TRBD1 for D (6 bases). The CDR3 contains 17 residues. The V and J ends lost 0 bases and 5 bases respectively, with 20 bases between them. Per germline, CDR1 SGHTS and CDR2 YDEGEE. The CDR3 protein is CASSLVRTAIPSETQYF. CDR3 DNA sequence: TGTGCCAGCAGCTTGGTCCGGACAGCTATCCCCTCCGAGACCCAGTACTTC.

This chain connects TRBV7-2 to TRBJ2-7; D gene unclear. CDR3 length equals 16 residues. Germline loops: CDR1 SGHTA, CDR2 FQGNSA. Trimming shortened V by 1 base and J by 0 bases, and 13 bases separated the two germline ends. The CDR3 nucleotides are TGTGCCAGCAGCTTAGAAAGTGGACCTGTCTCCTACGAGCAGTACTTC. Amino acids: CASSLESGPVSYEQYF.

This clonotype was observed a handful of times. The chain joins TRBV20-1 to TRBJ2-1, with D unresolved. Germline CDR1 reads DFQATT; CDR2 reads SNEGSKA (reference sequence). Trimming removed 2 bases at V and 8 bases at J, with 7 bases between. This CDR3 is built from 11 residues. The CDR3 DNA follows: TGCAGTGCTAGAAACCTTCATGAGCAGTTCTTC. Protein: CSARNLHEQFF.

CDR3 amino acids: CASSVRDRADKLFF. The CDR3 DNA sequence: TGTGCCAGCAGCGTCCGGGACAGGGCGGACAAACTGTTTTTT. The genes are TRBV28 and TRBJ1-4; 9 bases map to TRBD1. With V trimmed by 6 bases and J by 11 bases, 10 bases remained unmatched. The CDR3 runs to 14 residues. Germline V gene data show CDR1 as MDHEN and CDR2 as SYDVKM. Full variable domain (missing parts from reference TRBV28 and TRBJ1-4): DVKVTQSSRYLVKRTGEKVFLECVQDMDHENMFWYRQDPGLGLRLIYFSYDVKMKEKGDIPEGYSVSREKKERFSLILESASTNQTSMYLCASSVRDRADKLFFGSGTQLSVL.

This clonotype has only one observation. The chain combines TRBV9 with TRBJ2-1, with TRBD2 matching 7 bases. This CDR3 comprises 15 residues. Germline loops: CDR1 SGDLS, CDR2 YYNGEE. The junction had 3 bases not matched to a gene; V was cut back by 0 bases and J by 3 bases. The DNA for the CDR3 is TGTGCCAGCAGCGTAGCTCAGCGGGACTACAATGAGCAGTTCTTC. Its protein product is CASSVAQRDYNEQFF. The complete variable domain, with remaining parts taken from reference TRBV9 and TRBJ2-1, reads DSGVTQTPKHLITATGQRVTLRCSPRSGDLSVYWYQQSLDQGLQFLIQYYNGEERAKGNILERFSAQQFPDLHSELNLSSLELGDSALYFCASSVAQRDYNEQFFGPGTRLTVL.

The CDR3 coding sequence is TGTGCCAGCAGTTCCACAGGGGGCGCGAACACCGGGGAGCTGTTTTTT. It is translated as CASSSTGGANTGELFF. The chain uses TRBV6-5 and TRBJ2-2; 9 positions agree with TRBD1. J lost 0 bases, V lost 4 bases, and 3 bases had no gene match. Germline V lookup: CDR1 MNHEY, CDR2 SVGAGI. The CDR3 has 16 residues.

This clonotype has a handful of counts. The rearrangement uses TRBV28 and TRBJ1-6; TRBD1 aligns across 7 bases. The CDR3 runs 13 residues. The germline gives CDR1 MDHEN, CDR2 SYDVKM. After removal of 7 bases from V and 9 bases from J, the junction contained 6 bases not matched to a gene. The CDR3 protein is CASMRGQSSPLHF. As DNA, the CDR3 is TGTGCCAGCATGAGGGGGCAAAGTTCACCCCTCCACTTT.

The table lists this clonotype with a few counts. The CDR3 spells CASKSGSSYNEQFF. In DNA, the CDR3 is TGTGCCAGCAAGAGCGGGAGCTCCTACAATGAGCAGTTCTTC. The chain uses TRBV7-8 and TRBJ2-1; 8 bases are a match to TRBD2. Germline-derived CDR1 and CDR2 are SGHVS and FQNEAQ. The J segment lost 0 bases and the V segment lost 7 bases, leaving 2 bases of the junction unmatched. This CDR3 is 14 amino acids long.

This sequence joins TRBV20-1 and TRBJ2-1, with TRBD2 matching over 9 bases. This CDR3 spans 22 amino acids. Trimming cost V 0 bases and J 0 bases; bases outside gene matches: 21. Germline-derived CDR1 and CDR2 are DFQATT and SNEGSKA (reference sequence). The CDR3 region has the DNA TGCAGTGCTAGAGATCTGCGTAGGGCTAGCGGGACTCGACGACGCTCCTACAATGAGCAGTTCTTC. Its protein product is CSARDLRRASGTRRRSYNEQFF.

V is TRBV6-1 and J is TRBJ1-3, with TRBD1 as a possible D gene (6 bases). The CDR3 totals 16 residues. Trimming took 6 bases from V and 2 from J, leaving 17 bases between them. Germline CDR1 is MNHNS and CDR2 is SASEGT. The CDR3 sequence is CASRVNRENTGNTIYF. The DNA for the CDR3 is TGTGCCAGCAGGGTGAACAGGGAAAATACTGGAAACACCATATATTTT.

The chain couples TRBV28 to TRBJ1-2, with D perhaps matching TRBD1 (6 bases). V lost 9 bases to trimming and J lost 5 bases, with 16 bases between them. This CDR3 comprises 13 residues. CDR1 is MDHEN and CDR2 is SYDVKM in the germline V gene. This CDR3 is CASLRGPIYGYTF. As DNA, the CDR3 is TGTGCCAGTCTCCGGGGGCCCATTTATGGCTACACCTTC.

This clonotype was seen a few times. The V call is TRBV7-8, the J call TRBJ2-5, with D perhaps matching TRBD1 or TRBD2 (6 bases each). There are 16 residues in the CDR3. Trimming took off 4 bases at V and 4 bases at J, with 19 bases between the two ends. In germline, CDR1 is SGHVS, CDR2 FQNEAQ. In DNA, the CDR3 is TGTGCCAGCAGCTCTAGGGGGGCGCAGGCTGTAGAGACCCAGTACTTC. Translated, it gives CASSSRGAQAVETQYF.

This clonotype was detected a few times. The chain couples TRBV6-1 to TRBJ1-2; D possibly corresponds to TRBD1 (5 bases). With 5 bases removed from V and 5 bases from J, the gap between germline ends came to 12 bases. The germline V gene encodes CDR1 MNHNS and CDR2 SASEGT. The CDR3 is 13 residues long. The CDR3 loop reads CASSPMGLYGYTF. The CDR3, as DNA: TGTGCCAGCAGTCCGATGGGGCTGTATGGCTACACCTTC.

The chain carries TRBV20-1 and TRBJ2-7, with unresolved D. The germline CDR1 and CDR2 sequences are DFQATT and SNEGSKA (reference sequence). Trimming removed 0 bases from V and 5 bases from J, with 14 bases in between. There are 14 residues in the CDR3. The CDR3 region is CSARDYARTDEQYF. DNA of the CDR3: TGCAGTGCTAGAGATTACGCTCGAACAGACGAGCAGTACTTC.

CDR3: CASSAQGQNTEAFF. The CDR3 nucleotides are TGTGCCAGCAGCGCCCAGGGGCAGAACACTGAAGCTTTCTTT. The chain uses TRBV7-3 and TRBJ1-1, with D possibly matching TRBD1 (6 bases). Per germline, CDR1 SGHTA and CDR2 FQGTGA. The CDR3 is 14 residues long. The V end was cut by 5 bases, the J end by 1 base, with 11 bases between.

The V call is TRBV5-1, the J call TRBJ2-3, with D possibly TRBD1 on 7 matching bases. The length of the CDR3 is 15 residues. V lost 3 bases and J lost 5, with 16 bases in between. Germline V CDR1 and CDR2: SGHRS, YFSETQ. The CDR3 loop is CASSSQGGTGDTQYF. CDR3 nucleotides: TGCGCCAGCAGCTCCCAGGGGGGCACGGGAGATACGCAGTATTTT.

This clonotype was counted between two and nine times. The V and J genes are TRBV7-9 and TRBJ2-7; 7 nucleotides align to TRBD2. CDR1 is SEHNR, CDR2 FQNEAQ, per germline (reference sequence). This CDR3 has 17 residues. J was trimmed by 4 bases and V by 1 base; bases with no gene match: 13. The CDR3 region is CASSLGVSYGRRYEQYF. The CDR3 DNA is TGTGCCAGCAGCTTAGGGGTATCGTACGGGAGGAGGTACGAGCAGTACTTC.

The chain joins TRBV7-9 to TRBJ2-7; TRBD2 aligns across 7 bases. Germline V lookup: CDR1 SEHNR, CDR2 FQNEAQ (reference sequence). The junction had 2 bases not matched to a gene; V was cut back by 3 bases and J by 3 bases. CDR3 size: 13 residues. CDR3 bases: TGTGCCAGCAGCTTCACTAGCGTCTACGAGCAGTACTTC. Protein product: CASSFTSVYEQYF.